A single sample gave rise to the 16 T cell receptor beta chains below, sequenced in a study of control samples from healthy donors and cancer patients. The data were produced by immunoSEQ multiplex PCR, yet TCRdb's version contains in-frame clones alone and is incomplete. This sample has 120,000 or so clones, with approximately 95% found just once. The sample was blood. The receptors were sampled from a man aged 25-45 years in good health.

CDR3 nucleotide sequence: TGTGCCAGCAGCTCGGTATTCGGGGGCTATAATTCACCCCTCCACTTT. Translating it yields CASSSVFGGYNSPLHF. This chain connects TRBV5-8 to TRBJ1-6, with a weak D call TRBD1 (5 bases). There are 16 residues in the CDR3. The V end lost 3 bases, the J end lost 3 bases, and 13 bases lay between the germline ends. CDR1 and CDR2 from the germline V gene are SGHTS and YDEGEE.

This clone was picked up one time. This rearrangement joins TRBV7-2 to TRBJ2-5; possibly TRBD1 or TRBD2 for D (6 bases each). This CDR3 has 15 residues. V was shortened by 3 bases and J by 5 bases, with 16 bases between the two germline ends. Germline V CDR1 and CDR2: SGHTA, FQGNSA. This chain's CDR3 is CASSFPLGGLETQYF. In DNA, the CDR3 is TGTGCCAGCAGCTTCCCCCTCGGGGGCCTGGAGACCCAGTACTTC.

This clone was seen a few times. This rearrangement joins TRBV14 to TRBJ1-1; D unresolved. Germline CDR1 and CDR2: SGHDN and FVKESK. This CDR3 contains 13 residues. Trimming removed 4 bases at V and 5 bases at J, with 11 bases between. Here the CDR3 DNA reads TGTGCCAGCAGCCTTAGTGCCGGGACTGAAGCTTTCTTT. As protein: CASSLSAGTEAFF. The full variable domain, with the rest looked up from reference TRBV14 and TRBJ1-1, is EAGVTQFPSHSVIEKGQTVTLRCDPISGHDNLYWYRRVMGKEIKFLLHFVKESKQDESGMPNNRFLAERTGGTYSTLKVQPAELEDSGVYFCASSLSAGTEAFFGQGTRLTVV.

The J gene is TRBJ2-4, the V gene TRBV21-1; the table gives TRBD1 as D, unverified against the DNA. TRBV21-1 is recorded as a pseudogene. The CDR3 sequence is 16 residues long. CDR3 sequence: CASSKGTDGAKNIQYF. The CDR3 DNA reads as TGTGCCAGCAGCAAAGGGACAGACGGCGCCAAAAACATTCAGTACTTC.

This chain links TRBV12-3 or TRBV12-4 with TRBJ1-1; D gene unclear. With 5 bases removed from V and 1 base from J, the gap between germline ends came to 8 bases. This CDR3 has 13 residues. CDR3 protein: CASSPWRNTEAFF. The CDR3 DNA reads as TGTGCCAGCAGTCCCTGGAGGAACACTGAAGCTTTCTTT.

This rearrangement joins TRBV2 to TRBJ2-3; 7 bases align to TRBD2. Germline V gives CDR1 SNHLY, CDR2 FYNNEI. The ends lost 7 bases at V and 6 bases at J; junction bases unmatched: 1. The CDR3 length is 11 residues. The CDR3 sequence is CASMGGDTQYF. In nucleotides, the CDR3 is TGTGCCAGCATGGGGGGGGATACGCAGTATTTT.

J is TRBJ2-5 and V is TRBV3-1 (or the pseudogene TRBV3-2); D unclear. The germline CDR1 and CDR2 sequences are LGHDT and YNNKEL (reference sequence). The CDR3 consists of 13 residues. V lost 4 bases to trimming and J lost 0 bases, with 6 bases between them. The CDR3 region has the DNA TGTGCCAGCAGCCCGACATACCAAGAGACCCAGTACTTC. Translating gives CASSPTYQETQYF.

This chain uses TRBV5-6 with TRBJ2-7; maybe TRBD2 (6 bases). Germline lookup yields CDR1 SGHDT and CDR2 YYEEEE. The CDR3 loop spans 15 amino acids. Trimming pared 4 bases from V and 8 bases from J, leaving 22 bases between. The CDR3 loop is CASSRRRRDPIQQYF. CDR3 DNA: TGTGCCAGCAGCAGGAGGAGGAGGGACCCGATCCAGCAGTACTTC.

V usage is TRBV7-6 and J usage is TRBJ2-3, with 7 nucleotides matching TRBD2. CDR3 length equals 14 residues. V lost 5 bases to trimming and J lost 2 bases; unmatched junction nucleotides: 4. Germline lookup yields CDR1 SGHVS and CDR2 FNYEAQ. For the CDR3, the DNA is TGTGCCAGCAGCCTCGGGGGGTTCACAGATACGCAGTATTTT. This translates into CASSLGGFTDTQYF.

The chain combines TRBV5-1 with TRBJ1-2; 8 bases map to TRBD1. CDR1 is SGHRS, CDR2 YFSETQ, per germline. The CDR3 is made up of 16 amino acids. The V and J ends lost 2 bases and 4 bases, in that order; junction bases with no gene match: 10. CDR3 nucleotides: TGCGCCAGCAGCTTTGGAGGACAGGGAGTGCGCTATGGCTACACCTTC. It translates to CASSFGGQGVRYGYTF.

This clone was observed a single time. This chain connects TRBV6-5 to TRBJ2-7; D not resolved. CDR1 is MNHEY and CDR2 is SVGAGI in the germline V gene. V shed 4 bases and J shed 3 bases, with 16 bases lying between them. The CDR3 sequence is 15 residues long. CDR3 region: CASSFDRSSLYEQYF. CDR3 nucleotide sequence: TGTGCCAGCAGTTTCGATAGGTCGAGTCTCTACGAGCAGTACTTC.

The chain carries TRBV19 and TRBJ1-2; possible D gene TRBD1, 6 bases. The germline V gene has CDR1 LNHDA and CDR2 SQIVND (reference sequence). This CDR3 has 15 residues. Trimming stripped 3 bases from V and 1 base from J, with 12 bases between. The DNA of the CDR3 is TGTGCCAGTAGTATCGGGACACCCGTTAACTATGGCTACACCTTC. It specifies CASSIGTPVNYGYTF.

The chain carries TRBV3-1 (or the pseudogene TRBV3-2) and TRBJ1-1, with 12 bases that match TRBD1. The germline V gene has CDR1 LGHDT and CDR2 YNNKEL (reference sequence). CDR3 length: 16 amino acids. The J segment lost 7 bases and the V segment lost 4 bases, leaving 10 bases of the junction unmatched. The CDR3 coding sequence is TGTGCCAGCAGCCTTGGGACAGGGGGCAAAGTGGGTGAAGCTTTCTTT. Its translation: CASSLGTGGKVGEAFF.

The rearrangement joins TRBV28 to TRBJ1-2; TRBD1 is a possible D gene (6 bases). The germline V and J ends were trimmed by 3 bases and 2 bases, with 10 bases remaining between them. The CDR3 consists of 14 residues. The germline V gene has CDR1 MDHEN and CDR2 SYDVKM. The CDR3 nucleotides are TGTGCCAGCAGTTTGGGGCAGGGGAACTATGGCTACACCTTC. This translates into CASSLGQGNYGYTF.

CDR3 nucleotides: TGTGCCAGCAGCCAAGACATGATGACTAGCGGGGCCCCGGAGACCCAGTACTTC. Its translation is CASSQDMMTSGAPETQYF. The genes are TRBV3-1 (or the pseudogene TRBV3-2) and TRBJ2-5; 11 nucleotides agree with TRBD2. The V gene end was trimmed by 0 bases and the J gene end by 5 bases; junction bases not matched to a gene: 11. This CDR3 comprises 18 residues. Germline V gene lookup returns CDR1 LGHDT and CDR2 YNNKEL (reference sequence).

This chain joins TRBV6-5 and TRBJ1-5; 7 bases are shared with TRBD1. Germline values: CDR1 MNHEY, CDR2 SVGAGI. The CDR3 runs 14 residues. J was trimmed by 2 bases and V by 10 bases; bases with no gene match: 8. Here the CDR3 reads CATSTGVGNQPQHF. As DNA, the CDR3 is TGTGCCACATCCACAGGGGTTGGCAATCAGCCCCAGCATTTT.